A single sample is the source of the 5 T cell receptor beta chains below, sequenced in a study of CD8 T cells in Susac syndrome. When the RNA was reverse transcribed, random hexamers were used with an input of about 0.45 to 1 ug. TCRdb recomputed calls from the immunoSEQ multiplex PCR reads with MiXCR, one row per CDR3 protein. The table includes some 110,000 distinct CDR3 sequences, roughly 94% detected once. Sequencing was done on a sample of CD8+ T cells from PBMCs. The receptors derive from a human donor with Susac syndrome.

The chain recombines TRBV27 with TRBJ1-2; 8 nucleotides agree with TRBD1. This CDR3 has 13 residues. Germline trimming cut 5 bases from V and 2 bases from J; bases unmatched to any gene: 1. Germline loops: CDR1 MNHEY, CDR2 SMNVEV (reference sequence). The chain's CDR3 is CASSRTGNYGYTF. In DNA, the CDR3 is TGTGCCAGCAGTCGGACAGGGAACTATGGCTACACCTTC.

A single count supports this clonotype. In DNA form, the CDR3 reads TGTGCCAGCAGTTACTTGGGACAGCAAGAGACCCAGTACTTC. This gives the protein CASSYLGQQETQYF. The rearrangement uses TRBV6-5 and TRBJ2-5; 7 nucleotides line up with TRBD1. The CDR3 has 14 residues. Trimming removed 1 base from V and 2 bases from J; junction bases left unmatched: 1. Germline lookup yields CDR1 MNHEY and CDR2 SVGAGI.

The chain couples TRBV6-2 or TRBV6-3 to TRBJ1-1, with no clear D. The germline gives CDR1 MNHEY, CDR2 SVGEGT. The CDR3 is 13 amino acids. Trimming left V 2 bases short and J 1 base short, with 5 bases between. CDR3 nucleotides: TGTGCCAGCAGTTACGATTCGAACACTGAAGCTTTCTTT. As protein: CASSYDSNTEAFF.

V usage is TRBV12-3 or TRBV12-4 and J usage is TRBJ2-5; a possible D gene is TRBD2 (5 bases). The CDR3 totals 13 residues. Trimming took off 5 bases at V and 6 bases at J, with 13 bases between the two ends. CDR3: CASSLGVRQTQYF. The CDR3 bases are TGTGCCAGCAGTCTGGGAGTGCGGCAGACCCAGTACTTC.

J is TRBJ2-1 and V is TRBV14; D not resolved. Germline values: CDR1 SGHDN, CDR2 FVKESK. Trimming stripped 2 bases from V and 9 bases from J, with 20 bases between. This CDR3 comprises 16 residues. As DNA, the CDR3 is TGTGCCAGCAGCCAAAGGGTATCAATAGCCCTGGGTGAGCAGTTCTTC. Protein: CASSQRVSIALGEQFF.